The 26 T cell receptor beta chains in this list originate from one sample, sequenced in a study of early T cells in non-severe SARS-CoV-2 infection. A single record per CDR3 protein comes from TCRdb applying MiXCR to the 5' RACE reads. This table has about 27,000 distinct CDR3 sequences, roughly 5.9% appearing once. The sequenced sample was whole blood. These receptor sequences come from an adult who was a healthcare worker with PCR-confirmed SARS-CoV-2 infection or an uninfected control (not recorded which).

The CDR3 protein is CASSQSYADFKDEQYF. The CDR3 DNA follows: TGCGCCAGCAGCCAAAGTTATGCGGACTTTAAGGACGAGCAGTACTTC. This chain joins TRBV4-3 and TRBJ2-7, with D possibly matching TRBD2 (5 bases). This CDR3 is 16 amino acids long. V gave up 2 bases and J gave up 5 bases, with 19 bases separating them. The germline gives CDR1 LGHNA, CDR2 YSLEER.

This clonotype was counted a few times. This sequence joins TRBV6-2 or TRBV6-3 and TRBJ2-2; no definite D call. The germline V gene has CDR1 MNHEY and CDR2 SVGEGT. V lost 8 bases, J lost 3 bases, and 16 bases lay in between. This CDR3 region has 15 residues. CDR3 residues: CASGPRLRDTGELFF. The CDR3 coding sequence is TGTGCCAGCGGGCCACGTCTTAGAGACACCGGGGAGCTGTTTTTT.

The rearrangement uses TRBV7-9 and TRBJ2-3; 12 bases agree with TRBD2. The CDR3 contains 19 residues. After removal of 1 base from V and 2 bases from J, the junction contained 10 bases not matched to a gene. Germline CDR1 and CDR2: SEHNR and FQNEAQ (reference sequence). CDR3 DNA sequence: TGTGCCAGCAGCTTAGGGGGATGGACTAGCGGGGCGTTCACAGATACGCAGTATTTT. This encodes CASSLGGWTSGAFTDTQYF. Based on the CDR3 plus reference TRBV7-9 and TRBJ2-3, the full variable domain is DTGVSQNPRHKITKRGQNVTFRCDPISEHNRLYWYRQTLGQGPEFLTYFQNEAQLEKSRLLSDRFSAERPKGSFSTLEIQRTEQGDSAMYLCASSLGGWTSGAFTDTQYFGPGTRLTVL.

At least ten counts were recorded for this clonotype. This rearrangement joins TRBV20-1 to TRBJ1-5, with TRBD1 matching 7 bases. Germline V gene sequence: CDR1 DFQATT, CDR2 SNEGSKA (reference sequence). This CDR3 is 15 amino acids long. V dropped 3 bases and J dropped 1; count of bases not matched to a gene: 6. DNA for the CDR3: TGCAGTGCTAGTTATGGGACAGCAAGCAATCAGCCCCAGCATTTT. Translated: CSASYGTASNQPQHF.

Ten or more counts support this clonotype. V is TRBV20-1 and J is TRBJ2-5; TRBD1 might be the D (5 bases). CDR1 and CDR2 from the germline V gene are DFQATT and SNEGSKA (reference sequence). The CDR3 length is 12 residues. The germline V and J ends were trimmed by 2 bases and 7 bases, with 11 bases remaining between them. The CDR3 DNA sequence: TGCAGTGCTAGAACAGGCCCCACGACCCAGTACTTC. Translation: CSARTGPTTQYF.

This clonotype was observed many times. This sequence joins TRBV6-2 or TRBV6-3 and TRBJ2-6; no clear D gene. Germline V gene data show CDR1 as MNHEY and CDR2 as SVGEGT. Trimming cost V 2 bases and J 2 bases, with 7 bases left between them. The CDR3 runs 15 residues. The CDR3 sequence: CASSYRVAGANVLTF. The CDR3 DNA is TGTGCCAGCAGTTACCGGGTTGCTGGGGCCAACGTCCTGACTTTC.

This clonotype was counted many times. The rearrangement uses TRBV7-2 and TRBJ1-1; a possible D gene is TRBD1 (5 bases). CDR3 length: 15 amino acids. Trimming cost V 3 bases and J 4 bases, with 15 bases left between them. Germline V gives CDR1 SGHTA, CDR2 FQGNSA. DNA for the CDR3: TGTGCCAGCAGCTTCTCCGTGATGGGGGGCACTGAAGCTTTCTTT. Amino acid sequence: CASSFSVMGGTEAFF.

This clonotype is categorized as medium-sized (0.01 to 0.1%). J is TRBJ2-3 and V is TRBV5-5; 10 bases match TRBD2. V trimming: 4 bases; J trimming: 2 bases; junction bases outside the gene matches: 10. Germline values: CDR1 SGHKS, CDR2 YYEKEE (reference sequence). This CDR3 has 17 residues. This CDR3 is CASSPGLAETLTDTQYF. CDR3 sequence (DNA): TGTGCCAGCAGCCCAGGACTAGCGGAAACTCTCACAGATACGCAGTATTTT.

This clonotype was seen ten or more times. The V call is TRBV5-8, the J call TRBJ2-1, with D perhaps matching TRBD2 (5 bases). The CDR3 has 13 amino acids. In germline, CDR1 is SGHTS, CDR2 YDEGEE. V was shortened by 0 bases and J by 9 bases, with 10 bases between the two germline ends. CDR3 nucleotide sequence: TGTGCCAGCAGCTTGGCTAGCTGGAGTGAGCAGTTCTTC. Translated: CASSLASWSEQFF. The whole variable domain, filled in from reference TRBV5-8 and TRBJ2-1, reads EAGVTQSPTHLIKTRGQQATLRCSPISGHTSVYWYQQALGLGLQFLLWYDEGEERNRGNFPPRFSGRQFPNYSSELNVNALELEDSALYLCASSLASWSEQFFGPGTRLTVL.

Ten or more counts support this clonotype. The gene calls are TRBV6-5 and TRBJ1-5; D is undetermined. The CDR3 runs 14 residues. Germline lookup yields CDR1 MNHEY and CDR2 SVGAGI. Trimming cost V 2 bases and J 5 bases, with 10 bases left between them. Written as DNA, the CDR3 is TGTGCCAGCAGTTACGGGGAGTCGGATCAGCCCCAGCATTTT. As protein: CASSYGESDQPQHF.

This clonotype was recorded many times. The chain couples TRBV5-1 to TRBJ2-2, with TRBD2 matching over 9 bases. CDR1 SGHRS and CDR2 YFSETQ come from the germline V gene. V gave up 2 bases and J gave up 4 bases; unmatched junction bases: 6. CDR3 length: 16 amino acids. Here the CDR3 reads CASSFVAGDATGELFF. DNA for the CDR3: TGCGCCAGCAGCTTCGTAGCGGGGGACGCCACCGGGGAGCTGTTTTTT.

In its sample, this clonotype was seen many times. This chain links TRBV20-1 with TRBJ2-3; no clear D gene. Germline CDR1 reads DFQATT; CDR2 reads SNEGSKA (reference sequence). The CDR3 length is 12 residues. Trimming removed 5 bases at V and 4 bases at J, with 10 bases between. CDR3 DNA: TGCAGTGCTCGGACGTTCGCAGATACGCAGTATTTT. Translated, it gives CSARTFADTQYF.

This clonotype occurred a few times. CDR3 in DNA: TGTGCCAGCACCCAATTTGGGAGCTTCTATGGCTACACCTTC. Residues: CASTQFGSFYGYTF. V and J are TRBV6-6 and TRBJ1-2; no clear D gene. The V gene's germline CDR1 is MNHNY and CDR2 SVGAGI (reference sequence). Deletions cut 7 bases from V and 4 bases from J, with 16 bases between. This CDR3 is 14 amino acids long.

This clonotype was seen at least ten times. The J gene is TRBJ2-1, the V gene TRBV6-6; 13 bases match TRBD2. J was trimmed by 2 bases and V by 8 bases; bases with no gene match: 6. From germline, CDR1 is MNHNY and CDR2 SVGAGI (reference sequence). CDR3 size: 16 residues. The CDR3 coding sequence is TGTGCCAGCGGGCAAGGGACTAGCGGGACCTACAATGAGCAGTTCTTC. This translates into CASGQGTSGTYNEQFF.

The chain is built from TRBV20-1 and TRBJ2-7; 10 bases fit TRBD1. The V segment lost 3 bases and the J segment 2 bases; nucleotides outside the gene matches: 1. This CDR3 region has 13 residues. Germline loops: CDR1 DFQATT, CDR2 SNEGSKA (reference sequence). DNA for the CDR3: TGCAGTGCTAGGACAGGGGGCGCCTACGAGCAGTACTTC. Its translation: CSARTGGAYEQYF.

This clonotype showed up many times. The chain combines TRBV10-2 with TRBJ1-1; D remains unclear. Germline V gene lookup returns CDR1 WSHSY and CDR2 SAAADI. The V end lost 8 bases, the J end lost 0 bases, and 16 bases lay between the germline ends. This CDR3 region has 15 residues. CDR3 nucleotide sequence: TGCGCCAGCTCTCCCATCGTAGGCATGAACACTGAAGCTTTCTTT. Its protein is CASSPIVGMNTEAFF.

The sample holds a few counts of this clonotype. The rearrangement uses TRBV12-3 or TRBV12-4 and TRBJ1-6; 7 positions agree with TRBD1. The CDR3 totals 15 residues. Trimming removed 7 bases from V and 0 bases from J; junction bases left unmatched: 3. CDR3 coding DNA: TGTGCCAGCACTCGGGACAGCTCCTATAATTCACCCCTCCACTTT. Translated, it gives CASTRDSSYNSPLHF.

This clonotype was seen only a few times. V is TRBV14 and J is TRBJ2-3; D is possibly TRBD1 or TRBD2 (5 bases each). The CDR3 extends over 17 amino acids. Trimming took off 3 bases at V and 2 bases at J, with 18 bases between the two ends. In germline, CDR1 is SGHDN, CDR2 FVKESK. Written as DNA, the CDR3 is TGTGCCAGCAGCCATCCATGGGACCCACGAAACACAGATACGCAGTATTTT. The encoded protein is CASSHPWDPRNTDTQYF.

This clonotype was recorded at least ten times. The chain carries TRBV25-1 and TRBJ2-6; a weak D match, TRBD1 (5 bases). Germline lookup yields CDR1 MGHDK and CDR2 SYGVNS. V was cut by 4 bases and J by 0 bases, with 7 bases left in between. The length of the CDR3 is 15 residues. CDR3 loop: CASSVQGSGANVLTF. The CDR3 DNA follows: TGTGCCAGCAGTGTGCAGGGCTCTGGGGCCAACGTCCTGACTTTC.

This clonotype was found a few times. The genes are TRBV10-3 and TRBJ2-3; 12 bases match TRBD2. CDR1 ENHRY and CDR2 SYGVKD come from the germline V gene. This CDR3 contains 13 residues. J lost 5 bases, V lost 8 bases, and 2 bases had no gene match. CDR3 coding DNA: TGTGCCATCTCACTAGCGGGAGGAGATACGCAGTATTTT. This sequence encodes CAISLAGGDTQYF.

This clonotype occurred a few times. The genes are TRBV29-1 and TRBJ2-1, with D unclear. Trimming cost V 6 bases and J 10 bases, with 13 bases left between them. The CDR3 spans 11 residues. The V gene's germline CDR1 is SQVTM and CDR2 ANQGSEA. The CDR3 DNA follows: TGCAGCGTCCGTGGCGCAGGAGAGCAGTTCTTC. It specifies CSVRGAGEQFF.

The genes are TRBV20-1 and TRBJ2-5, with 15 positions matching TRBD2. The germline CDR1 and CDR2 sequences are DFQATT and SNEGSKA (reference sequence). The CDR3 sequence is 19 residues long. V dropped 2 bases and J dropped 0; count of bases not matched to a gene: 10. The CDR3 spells CSARKSYGTSGGHQETQYF. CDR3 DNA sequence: TGCAGTGCTAGAAAATCCTATGGGACTAGCGGGGGGCACCAAGAGACCCAGTACTTC.

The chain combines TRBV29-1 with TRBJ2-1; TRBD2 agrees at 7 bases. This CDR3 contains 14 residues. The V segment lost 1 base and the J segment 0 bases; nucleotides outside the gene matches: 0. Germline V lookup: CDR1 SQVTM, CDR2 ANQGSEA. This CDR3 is CSVEGGSSYNEQFF. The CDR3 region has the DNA TGCAGCGTTGAAGGCGGGAGCTCCTACAATGAGCAGTTCTTC.

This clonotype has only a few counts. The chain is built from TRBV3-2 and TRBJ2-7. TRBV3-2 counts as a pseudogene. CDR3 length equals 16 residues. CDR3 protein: CASSERPEGTPYEQYF. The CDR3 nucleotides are TGTGCCAGCAGCGAAAGACCGGAAGGAACGCCCTACGAGCAGTACTTC.

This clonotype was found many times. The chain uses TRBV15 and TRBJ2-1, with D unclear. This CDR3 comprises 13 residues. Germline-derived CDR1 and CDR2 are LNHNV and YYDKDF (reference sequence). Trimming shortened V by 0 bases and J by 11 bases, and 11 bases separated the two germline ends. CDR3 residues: CATSRDWSPQQFF. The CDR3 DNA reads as TGTGCCACCAGCAGAGATTGGTCCCCCCAGCAGTTCTTC.

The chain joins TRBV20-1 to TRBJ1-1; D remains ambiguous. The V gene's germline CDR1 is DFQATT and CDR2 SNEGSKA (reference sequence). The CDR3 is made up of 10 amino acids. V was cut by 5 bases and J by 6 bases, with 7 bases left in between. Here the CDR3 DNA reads TGCAGTGCTGGGGTCCCTGAAGCTTTCTTT. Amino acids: CSAGVPEAFF.